This T cell receptor beta chain was profiled in a study of a mutant IDH1 vaccine in newly diagnosed glioma. Overall study context: Mean patient age was roughly 43 years; around 62% were male and about 40% female. Most patients had radiochemotherapy with temozolomide before enrollment; others had one alone.

This clone was seen repeatedly, ten times or more. Its specificity is unknown. Germline CDR1 SNHLY, CDR2 FYNNEI. V lost 4 bases to trimming and J lost 5 bases, with 14 bases between them. The CDR3 is 14 amino acids. General observations from the study: Most patients, approximately 93%, showed vaccine-induced immune responses.

The time point denotes: baseline, week 1 (first vaccination visit). The treatment: pre-vaccination baseline after standard-of-care therapy. New WHO grade 3 or 4 IDH1-mutant, ATRX-lost astrocytomas were present in all donors. Clones were read by immunoSEQ multiplex PCR, and TCRdb kept only the in-frame ones, dropping some. The repertoire holds tens of thousands of clones, roughly 87% seen once, with around 5% in the top ten. The TCR originated in a man in his forties or fifties with glioma. Some clones in this sample may be carry-over from other donors' samples. The input for sequencing was PBMCs, taken from a glioma patient treated with radiotherapy, temozolomide or both. The gene calls are TRBV2 and TRBJ1-2; tentatively, D is TRBD1 (5 bases). CDR3 loop: CASSGAGTEYGYTF. CDR3 nucleotide sequence: TGTGCCAGCAGTGGCGCCGGGACGGAGTATGGCTACACCTTC. Complete variable domain (other parts from reference TRBV2 and TRBJ1-2): EPEVTQTPSHQVTQMGQEVILRCVPISNHLYFYWYRQILGQKVEFLVSFYNNEISEKSEIFDDQFSVERPDGSNFTLKIRSTKLEDSAMYFCASSGAGTEYGYTFGSGTRLTVV.